The T cell receptor beta chain under discussion was sequenced for a study of T cells in women clearing cervical HPV infection. Study as a whole: Donors had HPV16-related CIN3 or worse; 2 had invasive cancer. Case blood was drawn a median approximately 150 days after lesion detection.

For this clone: The read falls 3 residues short of the CDR3 end, and the missing part is taken from the germline J gene. Other DNA sequences of this sample code for an identical CDR3.

Genomic DNA, averaging roughly 1,200 ng per sample, yielded TCR beta CDR3 via immunoSEQ. Clones were sequenced by immunoSEQ multiplex PCR, and TCRdb holds only the in-frame ones, with some missing. The sample holds around 44,000 clones. V lost 5 bases to trimming and J lost 6 bases; unmatched junction nucleotides: 6. The CDR3 covers 14 residues. Germline CDR1 is LNHDA and CDR2 is SQIVND (reference sequence). This sequence was found in a woman between 18 and 69 years old with a cervical HPV16 infection that either progressed to CIN3+ or cleared (not recorded which). The material sequenced was blood buffy coat. This sequence joins TRBV19 and TRBJ1-5; 8 nucleotides match TRBD1. The CDR3: CASSPRQGIQPQHF. The sequenced CDR3 bases are TGTGCCAGTAGTCCCAGACAGGGGATTCAGCCC.